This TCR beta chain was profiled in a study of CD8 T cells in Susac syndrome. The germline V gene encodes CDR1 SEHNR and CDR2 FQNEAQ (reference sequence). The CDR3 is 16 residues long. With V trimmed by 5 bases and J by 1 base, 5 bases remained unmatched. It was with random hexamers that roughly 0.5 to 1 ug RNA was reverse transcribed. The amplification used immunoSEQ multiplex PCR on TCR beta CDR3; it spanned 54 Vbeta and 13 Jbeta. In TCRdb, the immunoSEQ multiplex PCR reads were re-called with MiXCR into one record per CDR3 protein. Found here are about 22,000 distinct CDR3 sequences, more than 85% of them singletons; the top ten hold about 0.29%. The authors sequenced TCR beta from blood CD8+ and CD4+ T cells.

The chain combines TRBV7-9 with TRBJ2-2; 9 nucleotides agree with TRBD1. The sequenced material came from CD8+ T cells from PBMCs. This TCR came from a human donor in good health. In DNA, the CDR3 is TGTGCCAGCAGCCCGACAGGGGGGAAGAACACCGGGGAGCTGTTTTTT. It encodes CASSPTGGKNTGELFF.